These T cell receptor beta chains were read from a single sample in a study of cytomegalovirus exposure and HLA in healthy donors. Using immunoSEQ multiplex PCR, the repertoire was profiled, and TCRdb retains in-frame clones only, with some absent. Among tens of thousands of clones listed, roughly 77% were seen once. Input material: PBMCs. These TCRs come from a man aged 40-50 years in good health and CMV-seronegative. Both conserved end residues are part of each CDR3. A D gene is named only where the DNA matches it firmly. Rows may omit the clone size; those that give it use once, few, many or a size class.

clone_size | d_call | j_call | cdr3_length | v_call | cdr3_nt | cdr3_aa
- | TRBD1 | TRBJ1-1 | 11 | TRBV20-1 | TGCAGTGCTAGACGGGACAGCCAAGCTTTCTTT | CSARRDSQAFF
- | - | TRBJ2-7 | 17 | TRBV25-1 | TGTGCCAGCAGTGCGCACCGCATCCAAGGAATCGGGTACGAGCAGTACTTC | CASSAHRIQGIGYEQYF
- | TRBD1 | TRBJ2-5 | 14 | TRBV5-6 | TGTGCCAGCAGCTCGACAGGGGGCGGGGAGACCCAGTACTTC | CASSSTGGGETQYF
- | - | TRBJ2-3 | 15 | TRBV2 | TGTGCCAGCACCAAAGAAGTAGCGGCGACAGATACGCAGTATTTT | CASTKEVAATDTQYF
- | - | TRBJ1-4 | 15 | TRBV2 | TGTGCCAGCAGTGATGACAGAACTTTTAATGAAAAACTGTTTTTT | CASSDDRTFNEKLFF
- | TRBD2 | TRBJ2-1 | 15 | TRBV5-8 | TGTGCCTCAAACTGGGGGGGACTCTCGGGGAATGAGCAGTTCTTC | CASNWGGLSGNEQFF
- | - | TRBJ1-3 | 14 | TRBV28 | TGTGCCAGCAGTCTCACAGGGCTCGGAAACACCATATATTTT | CASSLTGLGNTIYF
- | - | TRBJ2-3 | 16 | TRBV7-7 | TGTGCTAGCAGCCAAAATCCGGGACTCAGCACAGATACGCAGTATTTT | CASSQNPGLSTDTQYF
- | - | TRBJ2-7 | 15 | TRBV9 | TGTGCCAGCAGCGCCAGCGGGCAACCCTCCTACGAGCAGTACTTC | CASSASGQPSYEQYF
- | - | TRBJ2-1 | 14 | TRBV19 | TGTGCCAGTAGCCTTAGCGGAACCTACAATGAGCAGTTCTTC | CASSLSGTYNEQFF
once | TRBD1 | TRBJ1-1 | 15 | TRBV6-5 | TGTGCCAGCAGAGAACCGGCAGGGGGGTCCACTGAAGCTTTCTTT | CASREPAGGSTEAFF
- | - | TRBJ2-5 | 13 | TRBV27 | TGTGCCAGCAGTTTCCGCGGTACGGAGACCCAGTACTTC | CASSFRGTETQYF
few | TRBD1 | TRBJ1-5 | 14 | TRBV25-1 | TGTGCCAGCAGTGAAGGGACAGGCAATCAGCCCCAGCATTTT | CASSEGTGNQPQHF
- | - | TRBJ1-4 | 12 | TRBV28 | TGTGCCAGCAGTTTCCCGGGGGGAAAACTGTTTTTT | CASSFPGGKLFF
- | - | TRBJ1-6 | 13 | TRBV9 | TGTGCCAGCAGCAACCGGAGGGATTCACCCCTCCACTTT | CASSNRRDSPLHF
- | TRBD1 | TRBJ2-1 | 14 | TRBV5-4 | TGTGCCAGCAGCCGACAGGGCTCCTACAATGAGCAGTTCTTC | CASSRQGSYNEQFF
- | TRBD1 | TRBJ1-2 | 13 | TRBV7-3 | TGTGCCAGCAGCTCGGGACAGGGATACGGCTACACCTTC | CASSSGQGYGYTF
- | TRBD2 | TRBJ2-3 | 15 | TRBV6-5 | TGTGCCAGCAGTTACTCTGCGGGAGACACAGATACGCAGTATTTT | CASSYSAGDTDTQYF
- | TRBD1 | TRBJ1-4 | 14 | TRBV28 | TGTGCCAGTTTGAAGGGGGCACTGCATGAAAAACTGTTTTTT | CASLKGALHEKLFF
- | TRBD1 | TRBJ1-5 | 21 | TRBV10-3 | TGTGCCATCAGTGAGGAGGATGAGACAGGGATGTGGGGCGGATCCAATCAGCCCCAGCATTTT | CAISEEDETGMWGGSNQPQHF
few | - | TRBJ1-2 | 12 | TRBV5-5 | TGTGCCAGCAGCCTCGGAGTTTTCGACTACACCTTC | CASSLGVFDYTF
few | - | TRBJ2-3 | 15 | TRBV7-2 | TGTGCCAGCAGCTACGACAGCACGGGCACAGATACGCAGTATTTT | CASSYDSTGTDTQYF
- | - | TRBJ1-2 | 15 | TRBV18 | TGTGCCAGCTCATCCACTGGGGTAGAAGGGGCTGGCTACACCTTC | CASSSTGVEGAGYTF
- | TRBD1 | TRBJ1-2 | 13 | TRBV29-1 | TGCAGCGTCGAAAGACAGGGACGGTATGGCTACACCTTC | CSVERQGRYGYTF
few | - | TRBJ2-7 | 13 | TRBV5-6 | TGTGCCAGCAAGGGGCAGCTACACTACGAGCAGTACTTC | CASKGQLHYEQYF
- | - | TRBJ2-1 | 14 | TRBV5-4 | TGTGCCAGCAGCTTGCAGGGGTTGCCCGATGAGCAGTTCTTC | CASSLQGLPDEQFF
- | - | TRBJ2-7 | 19 | TRBV4-1 | TGCGCCAGCAGCCAAGGGCAGGTCAGGGTGCCAGGGGTCCCCTACGAGCAGTACTTC | CASSQGQVRVPGVPYEQYF
- | - | TRBJ1-2 | 13 | TRBV12-2 | TGTGCAAGTCGCTCCGAAGGGGGGGATGGCTACACCTTC | CASRSEGGDGYTF
- | - | TRBJ1-5 | 17 | TRBV4-1 | TGCGCCAGCAGCCAAGATCGGGGCGGGAATACCTATCAGCCCCAGCATTTT | CASSQDRGGNTYQPQHF
- | - | TRBJ2-2 | 14 | TRBV18 | TGTGCCAGCTCACCACCTTTTATCGCCGGGGAGCTGTTTTTT | CASSPPFIAGELFF
- | - | TRBJ1-5 | 12 | TRBV6-1 | TGTGCCAGCAGTCTGGCAGGCCAGCCCCAGCATTTT | CASSLAGQPQHF
- | - | TRBJ2-2 | 15 | TRBV6-1 | TGTGCCAGCAGTGTTGAGCAGGGTCGGACCGGGGAGCTGTTTTTT | CASSVEQGRTGELFF
once | - | TRBJ1-2 | 14 | TRBV9 | TGTGCCAGCAGCGTAGTTGGGCAGCCCTATGGCTACACCTTC | CASSVVGQPYGYTF
- | TRBD1 | TRBJ1-5 | 14 | TRBV28 | TGTGCCAGCAGTTCGACAGGGATCCGGGGGCCCCAGCATTTT | CASSSTGIRGPQHF
- | - | TRBJ2-1 | 15 | TRBV6-5 | TGTGCCAGCAGTAGGGACTTCTCCTCCTACAATGAGCAGTTCTTC | CASSRDFSSYNEQFF
- | - | TRBJ2-7 | 13 | TRBV5-8 | TGTGCCAGCAGCGTCAGGGGTTCCGACGAGCAGTACTTC | CASSVRGSDEQYF
- | TRBD1 | TRBJ2-1 | 13 | TRBV29-1 | TGCAGCGGAACAGGGGGAGGCTGGAATGAGCAGTTCTTC | CSGTGGGWNEQFF
- | - | TRBJ1-5 | 16 | TRBV7-8 | TGTGCCAGCAGCTTATTTGCCGACACGGGCAATCAGCCCCAGCATTTT | CASSLFADTGNQPQHF
- | TRBD2 | TRBJ2-1 | 16 | TRBV19 | TGTGCCAGTAGTATAGGGACTAGCGGGAGGATTTATGAGCAGTTCTTC | CASSIGTSGRIYEQFF
- | TRBD1 | TRBJ1-2 | 15 | TRBV30 | TGTGCCTGGAGTTTTTGGACAGGGGCTAACTATGGCTACACCTTC | CAWSFWTGANYGYTF
- | - | TRBJ1-2 | 14 | TRBV29-1 | TGCAGCGTTTATGCAGGGCGACGTACCTATGGCTACACCTTC | CSVYAGRRTYGYTF